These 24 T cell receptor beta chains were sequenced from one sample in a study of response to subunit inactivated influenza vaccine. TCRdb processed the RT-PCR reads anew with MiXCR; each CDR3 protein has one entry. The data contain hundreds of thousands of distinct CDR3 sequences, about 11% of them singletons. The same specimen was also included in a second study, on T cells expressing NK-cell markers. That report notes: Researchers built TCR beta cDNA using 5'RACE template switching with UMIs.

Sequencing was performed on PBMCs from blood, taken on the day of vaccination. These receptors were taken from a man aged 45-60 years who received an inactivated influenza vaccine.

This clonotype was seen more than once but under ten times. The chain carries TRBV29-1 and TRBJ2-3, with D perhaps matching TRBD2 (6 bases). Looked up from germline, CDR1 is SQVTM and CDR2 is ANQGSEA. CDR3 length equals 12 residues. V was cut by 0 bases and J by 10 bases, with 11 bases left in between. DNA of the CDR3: TGCAGCGTTGAAGATGTAGGGGACTCGCAGTATTTT. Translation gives CSVEDVGDSQYF.

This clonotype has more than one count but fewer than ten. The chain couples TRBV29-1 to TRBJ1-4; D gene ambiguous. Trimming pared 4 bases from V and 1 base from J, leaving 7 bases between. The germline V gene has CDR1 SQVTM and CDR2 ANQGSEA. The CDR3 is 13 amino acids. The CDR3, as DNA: TGCAGCGTTGGGGCTAAAACTAATGAAAAACTGTTTTTT. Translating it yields CSVGAKTNEKLFF.

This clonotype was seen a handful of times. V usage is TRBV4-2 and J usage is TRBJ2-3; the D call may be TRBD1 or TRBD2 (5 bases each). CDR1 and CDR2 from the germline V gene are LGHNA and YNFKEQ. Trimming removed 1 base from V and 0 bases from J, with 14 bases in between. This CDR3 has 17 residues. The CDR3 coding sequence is TGTGCCAGCAGCCAAGCTAACGGGGCTGCTAGCACAGATACGCAGTATTTT. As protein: CASSQANGAASTDTQYF.

The CDR3 here is CSVGQDINQPQHF. The CDR3, as DNA: TGCAGCGTCGGACAGGATATCAATCAGCCCCAGCATTTT. V is TRBV29-1 and J is TRBJ1-5; 7 bases align to TRBD1. The V gene's germline CDR1 is SQVTM and CDR2 ANQGSEA. This CDR3 is built from 13 residues. V lost 6 bases to trimming and J lost 3 bases; unmatched junction nucleotides: 5. Supplemented by reference TRBV29-1 and TRBJ1-5, the full variable domain reads SAVISQKPSRDICQRGTSLTIQCQVDSQVTMMFWYRQQPGQSLTLIATANQGSEATYESGFVIDKFPISRPNLTFSTLTVSNMSPEDSSIYLCSVGQDINQPQHFGDGTRLSIL.

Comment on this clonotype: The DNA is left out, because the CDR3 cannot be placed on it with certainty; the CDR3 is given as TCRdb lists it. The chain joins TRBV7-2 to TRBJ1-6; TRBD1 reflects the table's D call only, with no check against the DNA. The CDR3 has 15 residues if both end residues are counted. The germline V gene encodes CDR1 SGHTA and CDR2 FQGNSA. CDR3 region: CASSSSGQGVSPLHF.

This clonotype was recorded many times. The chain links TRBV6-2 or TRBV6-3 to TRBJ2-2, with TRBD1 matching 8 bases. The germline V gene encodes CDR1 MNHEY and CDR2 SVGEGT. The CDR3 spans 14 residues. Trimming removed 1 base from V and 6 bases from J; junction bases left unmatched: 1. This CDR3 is CASSYWTGSGELFF. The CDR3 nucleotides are TGTGCCAGCAGTTACTGGACAGGGTCCGGGGAGCTGTTTTTT.

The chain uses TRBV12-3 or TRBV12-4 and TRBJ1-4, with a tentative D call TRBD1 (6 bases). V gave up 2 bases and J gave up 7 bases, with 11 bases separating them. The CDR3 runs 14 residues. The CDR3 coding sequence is TGTGCCAGCAGTTTATCCGCAGGGGTTGAAAAACTGTTTTTT. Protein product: CASSLSAGVEKLFF.

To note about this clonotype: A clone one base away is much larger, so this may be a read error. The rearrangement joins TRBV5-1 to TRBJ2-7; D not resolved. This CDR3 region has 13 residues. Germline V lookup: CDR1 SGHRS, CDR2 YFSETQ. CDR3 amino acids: CACSLDWGTEQYF. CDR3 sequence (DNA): TGCGCCTGCAGCCTCGACTGGGGAACCGAGCAGTACTTC.

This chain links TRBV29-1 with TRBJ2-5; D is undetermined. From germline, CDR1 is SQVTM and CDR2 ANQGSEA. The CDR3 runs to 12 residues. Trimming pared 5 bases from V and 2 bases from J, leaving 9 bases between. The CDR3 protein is CSVQSLQETQYF. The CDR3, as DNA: TGCAGCGTTCAGTCGCTTCAAGAGACCCAGTACTTC.

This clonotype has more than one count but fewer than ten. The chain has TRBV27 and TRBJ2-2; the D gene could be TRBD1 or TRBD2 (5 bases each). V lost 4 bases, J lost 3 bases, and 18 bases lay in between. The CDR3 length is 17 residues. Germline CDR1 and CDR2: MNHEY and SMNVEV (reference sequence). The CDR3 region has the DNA TGTGCCAGCAGTTGGGGGAGTGACACACTCTACACCGGGGAGCTGTTTTTT. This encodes CASSWGSDTLYTGELFF.

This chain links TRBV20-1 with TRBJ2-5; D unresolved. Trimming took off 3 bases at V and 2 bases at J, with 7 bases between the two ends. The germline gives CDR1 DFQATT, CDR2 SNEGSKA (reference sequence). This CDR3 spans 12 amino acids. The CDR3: CSARLQQETQYF. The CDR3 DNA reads TGCAGTGCTAGGTTACAGCAAGAGACCCAGTACTTC.

The DNA of the CDR3 is TGTGCCAGCAGCTGGAACAGGGGGTATCAAGAGACCCAGTACTTC. Translating gives CASSWNRGYQETQYF. J is TRBJ2-5 and V is TRBV7-2, with 8 nucleotides matching TRBD1. V shed 4 bases and J 2 bases; nucleotides not matched to a gene: 6. CDR1 SGHTA and CDR2 FQGNSA come from the germline V gene. The CDR3 is made up of 15 amino acids.

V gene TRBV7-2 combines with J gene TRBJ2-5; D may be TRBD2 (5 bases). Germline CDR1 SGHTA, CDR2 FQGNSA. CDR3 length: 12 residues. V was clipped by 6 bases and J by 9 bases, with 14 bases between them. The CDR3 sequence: CASSSTLEAQYF. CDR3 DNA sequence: TGTGCCAGCAGTTCCACCCTGGAGGCCCAGTACTTC.

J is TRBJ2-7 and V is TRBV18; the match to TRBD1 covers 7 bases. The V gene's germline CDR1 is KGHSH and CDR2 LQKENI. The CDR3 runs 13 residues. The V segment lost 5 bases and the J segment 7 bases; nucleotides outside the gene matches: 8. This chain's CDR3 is CASSNDRAQEQYF. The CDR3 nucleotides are TGTGCCAGCTCAAACGACAGGGCGCAAGAGCAGTACTTC.

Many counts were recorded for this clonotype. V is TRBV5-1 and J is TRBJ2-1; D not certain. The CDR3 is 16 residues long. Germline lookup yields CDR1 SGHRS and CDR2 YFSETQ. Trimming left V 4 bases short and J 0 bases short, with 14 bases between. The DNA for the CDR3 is TGCGCCAGCAGCCAGAACACGGGCAGCTCCTACAATGAGCAGTTCTTC. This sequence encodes CASSQNTGSSYNEQFF.

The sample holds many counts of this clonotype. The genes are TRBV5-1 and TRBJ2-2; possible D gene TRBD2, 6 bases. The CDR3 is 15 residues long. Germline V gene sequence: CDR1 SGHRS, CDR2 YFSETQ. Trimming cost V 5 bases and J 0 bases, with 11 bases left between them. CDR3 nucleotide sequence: TGCGCCAGCAGAAACGGGGGAGCGAACACCGGGGAGCTGTTTTTT. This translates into CASRNGGANTGELFF.

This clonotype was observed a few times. The DNA for the CDR3 is TGTGCCAGTAGTATTAATCGCCGGACTAGCGGGAGTGGTGAGCAGTTCTTC. It is translated as CASSINRRTSGSGEQFF. This chain uses TRBV19 with TRBJ2-1; 13 positions match TRBD2. CDR1 is LNHDA and CDR2 is SQIVND in the germline V gene (reference sequence). The CDR3 has 17 residues. V lost 3 bases to trimming and J lost 9 bases; unmatched junction nucleotides: 11.

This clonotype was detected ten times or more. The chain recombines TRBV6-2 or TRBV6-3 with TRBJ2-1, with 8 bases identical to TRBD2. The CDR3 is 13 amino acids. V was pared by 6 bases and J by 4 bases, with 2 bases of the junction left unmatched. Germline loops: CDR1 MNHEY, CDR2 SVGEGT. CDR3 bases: TGTGCCAGCAGGGTAGCGGGGTACAATGAGCAGTTCTTC. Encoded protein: CASRVAGYNEQFF.

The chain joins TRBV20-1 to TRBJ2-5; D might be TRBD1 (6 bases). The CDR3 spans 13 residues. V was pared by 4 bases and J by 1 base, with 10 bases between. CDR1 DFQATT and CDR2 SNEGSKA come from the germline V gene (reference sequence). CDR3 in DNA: TGCAGTGCTATTAGGACAGCCCAAGAGACCCAGTACTTC. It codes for CSAIRTAQETQYF.

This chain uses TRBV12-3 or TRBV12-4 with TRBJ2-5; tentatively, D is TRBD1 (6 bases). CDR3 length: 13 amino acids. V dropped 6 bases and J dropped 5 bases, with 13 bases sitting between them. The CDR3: CASSRQAWETQYF. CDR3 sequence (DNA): TGTGCCAGCAGCCGACAGGCTTGGGAGACCCAGTACTTC.

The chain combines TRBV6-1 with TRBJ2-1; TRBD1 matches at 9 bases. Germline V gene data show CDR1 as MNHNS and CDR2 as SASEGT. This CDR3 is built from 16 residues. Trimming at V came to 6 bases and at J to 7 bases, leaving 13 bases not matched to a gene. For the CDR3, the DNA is TGTGCCAGCAGCATCGATTCGGGACAGGGAAGGAATGAGCAGTTCTTC. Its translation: CASSIDSGQGRNEQFF.

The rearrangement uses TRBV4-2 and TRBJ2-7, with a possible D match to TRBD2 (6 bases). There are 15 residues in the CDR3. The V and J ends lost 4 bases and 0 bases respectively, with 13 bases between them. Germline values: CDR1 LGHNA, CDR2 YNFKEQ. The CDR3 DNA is TGTGCCAGCAGCCTCGGGGGTGGCACCTCCTACGAGCAGTACTTC. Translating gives CASSLGGGTSYEQYF.

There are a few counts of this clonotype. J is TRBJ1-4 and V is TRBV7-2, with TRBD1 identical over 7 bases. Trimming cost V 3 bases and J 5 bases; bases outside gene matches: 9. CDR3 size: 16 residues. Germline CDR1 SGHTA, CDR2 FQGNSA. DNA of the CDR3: TGTGCCAGCAGCTTGAGGGACAGCGGCAACAATGAAAAACTGTTTTTT. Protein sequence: CASSLRDSGNNEKLFF.

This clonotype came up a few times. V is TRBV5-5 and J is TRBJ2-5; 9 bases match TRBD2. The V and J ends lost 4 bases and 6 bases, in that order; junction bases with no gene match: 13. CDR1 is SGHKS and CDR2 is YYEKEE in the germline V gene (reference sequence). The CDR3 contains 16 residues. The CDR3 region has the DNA TGTGCCAGCAGCAGCCGAGGCGGGAGGGCCCTTCAGACCCAGTACTTC. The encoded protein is CASSSRGGRALQTQYF.